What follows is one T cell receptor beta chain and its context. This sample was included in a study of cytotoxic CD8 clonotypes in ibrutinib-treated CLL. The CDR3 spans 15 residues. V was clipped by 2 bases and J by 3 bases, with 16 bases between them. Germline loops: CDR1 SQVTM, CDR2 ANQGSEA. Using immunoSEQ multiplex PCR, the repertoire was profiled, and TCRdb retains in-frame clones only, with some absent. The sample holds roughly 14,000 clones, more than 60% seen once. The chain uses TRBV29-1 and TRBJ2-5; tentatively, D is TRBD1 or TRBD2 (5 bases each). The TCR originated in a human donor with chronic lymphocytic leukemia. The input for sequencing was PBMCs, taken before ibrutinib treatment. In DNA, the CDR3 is TGCAGCGTTGAATTCTGGGACGGAGACGAAGAGACCCAGTACTTC. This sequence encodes CSVEFWDGDEETQYF.